A single TCR beta chain is shown here with its context. There are 15 residues in the CDR3. Germline-derived CDR1 and CDR2 are SGHAT and FQNNGV. V was pared by 5 bases and J by 10 bases, with 5 bases of the junction left unmatched. Time point here: baseline pretreatment blood. Regarding treatment: 15 Gy SBRT to primary tumor, nephrectomy 4 weeks later. The sample comes from a study of radiation and T cells in renal cell carcinoma. Sequenced by immunoSEQ multiplex PCR; TCRdb stores in-frame clones only, minus some. The sample lists 90,000 to 95,000 clones; over 65% were seen once. The receptor comes from a man aged 55 to 69 with renal cell carcinoma. The source material was blood, sampled from a patient whose treatment included radiotherapy and nephrectomy. The gene calls are TRBV11-2 and TRBJ2-1; 16 nucleotides match TRBD2. The CDR3 DNA reads TGTGCCAGCAGCCTGGGACTAGCGGGAGGGGGAGAGCAGTTCTTC. Amino acid sequence: CASSLGLAGGGEQFF.